These 2 T cell receptor beta chains originate from one sample sequenced in a study of shared clonotypes between healthy human individuals (dated by TCRdb to the early 2020s). The library was made by the immunoSEQ multiplex PCR assay. TCRdb re-hosts the immuneACCESS table, in-frame sequences only. Its copies lack some clones; in the studies checked, an unresolved V gene accounts for under half of them, and the cause for the rest is not known. A total of over 850,000 clones appear in this sample, approximately 80% of them only once. Roughly 0.65% of the sample goes to the ten largest clones. Sequenced sample: memory CD4+ T cells from PBMCs. The sample's cell subset or site, from its label and the paper: CD45RA-negative fraction. The receptors were gathered from a man between 18 and 29 years old in good health. Some clones in this sample may be carry-over from other donors' samples.

V usage is TRBV11-2 and J usage is TRBJ1-3; D is unresolved. The V end lost 5 bases, the J end lost 1 base, and 12 bases lay between the germline ends. Germline loops: CDR1 SGHAT, CDR2 FQNNGV. This CDR3 has 15 residues. CDR3 protein: CASSPLRSSGNTIYF. As DNA, the CDR3 is TGTGCCAGCAGCCCCCTTAGGTCGTCTGGAAACACCATATATTTT.

Written as DNA, the CDR3 is TGTGCCAGCAGTCCTCCGGGGGCGGTGGATGAGCAGTTCTTC. Its protein product is CASSPPGAVDEQFF. This chain joins TRBV6-5 and TRBJ2-1; tentatively, D is TRBD1 or TRBD2 (6 bases each). Germline-derived CDR1 and CDR2 are MNHEY and SVGAGI. The V end was cut by 5 bases, the J end by 8 bases, with 16 bases between. This CDR3 comprises 14 residues.